The present entry profiles one TCR beta chain with its context. A junction boundary mismatches the germline segment, possibly from a read error. This sample was included in a study of post-analysis software for immune sequencing data. Every TCR beta cDNA library bore unique molecular identifiers. Each CDR3 protein is one row after TCRdb ran MiXCR on the PCR reads. The data contain about 260,000 distinct CDR3 sequences, 36% of them singletons. What was sequenced was blood. The sequence was obtained from a girl aged 10 to 17 with multiple sclerosis.

The CDR3 nucleotides are TGTGCCAGCAGATTGGACAATCTGGAGACCCAGTACTTC. Translated, it gives CASRLDNLETQYF. The chain is built from TRBV5-5 and TRBJ2-5, with a weak D call TRBD1 (5 bases). Germline CDR1 and CDR2: SGHKS and YYEKEE (reference sequence). This CDR3 contains 13 residues.